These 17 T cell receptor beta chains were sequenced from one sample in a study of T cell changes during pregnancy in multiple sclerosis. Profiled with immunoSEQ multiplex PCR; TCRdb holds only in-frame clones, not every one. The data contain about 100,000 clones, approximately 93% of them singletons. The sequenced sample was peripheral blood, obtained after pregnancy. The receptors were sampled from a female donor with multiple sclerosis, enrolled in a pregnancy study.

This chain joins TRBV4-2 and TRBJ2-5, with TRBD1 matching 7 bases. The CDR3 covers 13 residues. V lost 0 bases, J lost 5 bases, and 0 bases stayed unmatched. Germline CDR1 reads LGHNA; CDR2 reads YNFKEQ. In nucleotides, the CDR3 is TGTGCCAGCAGCCAAGAACAGGGGGAGACCCAGTACTTC. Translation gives CASSQEQGETQYF.

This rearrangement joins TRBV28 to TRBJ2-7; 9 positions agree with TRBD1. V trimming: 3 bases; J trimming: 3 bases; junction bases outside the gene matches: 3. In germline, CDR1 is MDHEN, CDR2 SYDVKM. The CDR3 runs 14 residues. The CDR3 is CASSFGTGSYEQYF. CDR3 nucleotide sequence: TGTGCCAGCAGTTTCGGGACAGGGAGCTACGAGCAGTACTTC.

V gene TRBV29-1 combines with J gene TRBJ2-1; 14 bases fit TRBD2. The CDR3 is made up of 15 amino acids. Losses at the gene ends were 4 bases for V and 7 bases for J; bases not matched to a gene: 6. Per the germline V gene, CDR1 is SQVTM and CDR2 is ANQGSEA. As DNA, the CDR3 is TGCAGCGTTGGGGGGACTAGCGGGAGTCTAAATGAGCAGTTCTTC. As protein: CSVGGTSGSLNEQFF.

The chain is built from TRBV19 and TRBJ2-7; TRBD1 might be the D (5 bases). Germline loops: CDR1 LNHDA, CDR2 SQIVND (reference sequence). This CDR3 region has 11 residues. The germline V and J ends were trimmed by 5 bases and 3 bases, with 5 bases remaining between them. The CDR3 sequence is CASSDSYEQYF. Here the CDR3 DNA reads TGTGCCAGTAGTGACAGCTACGAGCAGTACTTC.

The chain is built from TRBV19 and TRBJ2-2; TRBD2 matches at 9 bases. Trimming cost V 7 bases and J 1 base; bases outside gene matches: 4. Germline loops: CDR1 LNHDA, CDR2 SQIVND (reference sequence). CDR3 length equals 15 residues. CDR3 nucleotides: TGTGCCAGTAACTTACTAGCGGGGAACACCGGGGAGCTGTTTTTT. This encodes CASNLLAGNTGELFF.

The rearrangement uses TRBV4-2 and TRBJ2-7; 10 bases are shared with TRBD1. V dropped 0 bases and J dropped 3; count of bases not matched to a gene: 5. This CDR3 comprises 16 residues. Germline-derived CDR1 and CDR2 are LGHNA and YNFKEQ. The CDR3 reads CASSQDLGTGVYEQYF. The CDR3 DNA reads TGTGCCAGCAGCCAAGATCTTGGGACAGGGGTCTACGAGCAGTACTTC.

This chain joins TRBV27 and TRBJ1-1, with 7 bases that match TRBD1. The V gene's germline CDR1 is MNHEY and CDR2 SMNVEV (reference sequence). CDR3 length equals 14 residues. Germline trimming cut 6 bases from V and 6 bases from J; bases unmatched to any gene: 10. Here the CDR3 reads CASRLTGFRPEAFF. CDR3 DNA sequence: TGTGCCAGCAGATTGACAGGGTTCAGGCCTGAAGCTTTCTTT.

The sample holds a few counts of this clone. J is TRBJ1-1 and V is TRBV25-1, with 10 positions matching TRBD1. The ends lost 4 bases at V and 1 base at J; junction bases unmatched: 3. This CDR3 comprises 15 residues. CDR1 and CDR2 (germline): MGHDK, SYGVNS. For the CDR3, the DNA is TGTGCCAGCAGTGCTCGGACAGGGGGGAACACTGAAGCTTTCTTT. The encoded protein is CASSARTGGNTEAFF.

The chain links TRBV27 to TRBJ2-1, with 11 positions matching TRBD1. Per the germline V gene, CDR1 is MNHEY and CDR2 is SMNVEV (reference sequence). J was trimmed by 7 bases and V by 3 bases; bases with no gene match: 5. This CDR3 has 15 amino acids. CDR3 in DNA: TGTGCCAGCAGTTTCCTCGGGACAGGGGGAAATGAGCAGTTCTTC. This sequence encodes CASSFLGTGGNEQFF.

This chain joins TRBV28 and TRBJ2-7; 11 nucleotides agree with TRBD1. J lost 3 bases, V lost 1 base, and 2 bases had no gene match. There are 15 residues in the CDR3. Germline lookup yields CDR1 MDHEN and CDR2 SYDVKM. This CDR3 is CASSLSGTGGYEQYF. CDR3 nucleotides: TGTGCCAGCAGTTTATCGGGGACAGGGGGCTACGAGCAGTACTTC.

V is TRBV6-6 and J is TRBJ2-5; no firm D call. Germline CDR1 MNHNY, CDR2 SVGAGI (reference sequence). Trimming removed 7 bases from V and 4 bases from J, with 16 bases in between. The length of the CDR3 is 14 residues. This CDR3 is CASKSGPALETQYF. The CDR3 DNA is TGTGCCAGCAAGTCTGGTCCTGCGCTAGAGACCCAGTACTTC.

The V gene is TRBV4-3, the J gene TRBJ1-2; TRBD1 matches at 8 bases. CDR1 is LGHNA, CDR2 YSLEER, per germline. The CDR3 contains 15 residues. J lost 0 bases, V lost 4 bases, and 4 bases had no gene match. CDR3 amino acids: CASSPAGGPNYGYTF. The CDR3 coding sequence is TGCGCCAGCAGCCCAGCAGGGGGCCCTAACTATGGCTACACCTTC.

The CDR3 nucleotides read TGTGCCAGCAGTTTATCCCAGGGGGCTCGCGCTTTCTTT. As protein: CASSLSQGARAFF. The gene calls are TRBV28 and TRBJ1-1; 8 nucleotides line up with TRBD1. V was pared by 1 base and J by 11 bases, with 6 bases of the junction left unmatched. CDR3 length: 13 residues. Germline CDR1 reads MDHEN; CDR2 reads SYDVKM.

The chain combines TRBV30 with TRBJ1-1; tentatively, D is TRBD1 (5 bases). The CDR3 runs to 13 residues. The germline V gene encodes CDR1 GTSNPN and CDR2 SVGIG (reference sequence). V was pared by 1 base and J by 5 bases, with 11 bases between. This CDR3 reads CAWSGEGFTEAFF. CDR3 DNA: TGTGCCTGGAGTGGGGAGGGGTTTACTGAAGCTTTCTTT.

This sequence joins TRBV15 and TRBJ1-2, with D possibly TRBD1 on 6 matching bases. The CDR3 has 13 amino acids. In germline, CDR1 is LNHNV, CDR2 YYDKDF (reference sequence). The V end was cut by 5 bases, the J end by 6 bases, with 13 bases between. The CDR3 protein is CATSLTGYHGYTF. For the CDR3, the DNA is TGTGCCACCAGCCTTACAGGGTACCATGGCTACACCTTC.

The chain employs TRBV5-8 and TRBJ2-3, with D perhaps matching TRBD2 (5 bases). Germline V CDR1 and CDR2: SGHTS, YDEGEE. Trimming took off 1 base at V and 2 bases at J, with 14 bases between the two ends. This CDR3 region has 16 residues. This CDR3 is CASSLPAGSSTDTQYF. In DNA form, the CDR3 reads TGTGCCAGCAGCTTGCCCGCGGGCAGTTCCACAGATACGCAGTATTTT.

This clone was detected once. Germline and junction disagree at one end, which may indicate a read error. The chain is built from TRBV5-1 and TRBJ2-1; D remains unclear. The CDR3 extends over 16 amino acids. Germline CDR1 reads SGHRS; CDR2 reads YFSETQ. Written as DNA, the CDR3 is TGCGCCAGCAGCTTTAGGTCGAGCGCCTCCTTCAATGAGCAGTTCTTC. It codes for CASSFRSSASFNEQFF.